This TCR beta chain is from a study of cytomegalovirus exposure and HLA in healthy donors. Turning to the study itself: The same platform was used for the 110 or so validation repertoires and the approximately 700 first-cohort repertoires, a later analysis reported.

Broader study findings: For most TCR sequences rarity was the rule, although some public TCRs occurred in many donors. TCR clusters originating in the first cohort tended to co-occur in the approximately 120 validation repertoires, according to a later analysis. According to reports, the classifier identified cytomegalovirus status with high specificity and sensitivity.

Repertoires were generated with immunoSEQ multiplex PCR, while TCRdb's copy carries only in-frame clones and drops some. The sample shows 300,000 to 400,000 clones, just over 85% of them seen only once. Note on this clone: Its antigen is still unknown.

This TCR was recovered from a woman aged 18-29 years in good health and CMV-seronegative. Sequencing was carried out using PBMCs.

In nucleotides, the CDR3 is TGTGCCTGGAGCGTAAAAGGGACAGTTAATGAAAAACTGTTTTTT. This gives the protein CAWSVKGTVNEKLFF. This rearrangement joins TRBV30 to TRBJ1-4; 7 nucleotides align to TRBD1. The CDR3 spans 15 residues. The V and J ends lost 3 bases and 4 bases, in that order; junction bases with no gene match: 8. Per germline, CDR1 GTSNPN and CDR2 SVGIG (reference sequence).